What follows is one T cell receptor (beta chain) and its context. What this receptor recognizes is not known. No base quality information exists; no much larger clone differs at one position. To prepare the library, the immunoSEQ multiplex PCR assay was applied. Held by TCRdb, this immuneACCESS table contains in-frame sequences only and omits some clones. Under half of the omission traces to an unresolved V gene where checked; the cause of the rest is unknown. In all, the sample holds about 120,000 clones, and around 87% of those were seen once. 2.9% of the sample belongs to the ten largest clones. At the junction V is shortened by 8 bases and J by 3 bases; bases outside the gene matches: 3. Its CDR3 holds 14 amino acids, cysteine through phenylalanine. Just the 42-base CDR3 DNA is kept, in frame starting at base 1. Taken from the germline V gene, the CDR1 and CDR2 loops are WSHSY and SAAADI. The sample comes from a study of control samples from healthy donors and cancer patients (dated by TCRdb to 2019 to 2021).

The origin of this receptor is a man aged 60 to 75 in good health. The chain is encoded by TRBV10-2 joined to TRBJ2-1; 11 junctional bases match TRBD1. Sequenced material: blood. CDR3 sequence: CASSGTGGYNEQFF. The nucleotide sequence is TGCGCCAGCTCCGGGACAGGGGGCTACAATGAGCAGTTCTTC.